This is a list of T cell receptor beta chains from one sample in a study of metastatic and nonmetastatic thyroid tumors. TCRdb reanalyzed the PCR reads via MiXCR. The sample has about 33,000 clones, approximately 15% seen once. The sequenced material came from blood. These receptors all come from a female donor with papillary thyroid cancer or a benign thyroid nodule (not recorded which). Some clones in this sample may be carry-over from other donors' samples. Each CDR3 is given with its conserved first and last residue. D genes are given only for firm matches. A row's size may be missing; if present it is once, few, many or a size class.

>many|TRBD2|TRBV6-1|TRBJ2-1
CASSEASGGANEQFF
TGTGCCAGCAGTGAAGCTAGCGGGGGGGCCAATGAGCAGTTTTTC
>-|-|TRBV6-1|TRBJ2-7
CASRTPGVLALLYF
TGTGCCAGCAGGACCCCGGGGGTACTAGCCCTGCTGTACTTC
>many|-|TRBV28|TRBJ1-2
CATRAEGTGQSRGYTF
TGTGCCACCCGAGCAGAGGGAACAGGACAATCTAGGGGCTACACCTTC
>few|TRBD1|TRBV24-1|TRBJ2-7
CATSDSGTATYEQYF
TGTGCCACCAGTGATTCGGGGACAGCGACCTACGAGCAGTACTTC
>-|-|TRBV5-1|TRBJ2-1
CATSLVSPIMPGNAQFF
TGCGCCACCAGCTTGGTATCGCCTATCATGCCTGGCAATGCGCAGTTCTTC
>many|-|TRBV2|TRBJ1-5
CASSEALLNQPQHF
TGTGCCAGCAGTGAAGCTCTCCTCAATCAGCCCCAGCATTTT
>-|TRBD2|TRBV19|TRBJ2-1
CASSIWTSGASSYNEQFF
TGTGCCAGTAGTATTTGGACTAGCGGGGCCAGCTCCTACAACGAGCAGTTCTTC
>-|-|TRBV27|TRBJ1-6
CASSPRDGSVNSPLHF
TGTGCCAGCAGTCCTCGGGACGGATCCGTCAATTCACCCCTCCACTTT
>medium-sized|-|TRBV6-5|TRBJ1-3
CASSYSTGGNTIYF
TGTGCCAGCAGTTACAGTACAGGGGGAAACACCATATATTTT
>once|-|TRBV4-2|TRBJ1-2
CASSQRVWGYTF
TGTGCCAGCAGCCAAAGGGTTTGGGGCTACACCTTC
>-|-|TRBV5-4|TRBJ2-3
CASSSPDRDLDTQYF
TGTGCCAGCAGCTCCCCAGACAGGGACTTGGATACGCAGTATTTT
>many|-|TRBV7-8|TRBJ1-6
CASSLGYYSNSPLHF
TGTGCCAGCAGTTTGGGTTACTACTCTAATTCACCCCTCCACTTT
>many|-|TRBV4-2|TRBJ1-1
CASSQDRTEAFF
TGTGCCAGCAGCCAAGATCGCACTGAAGCTTTCTTT
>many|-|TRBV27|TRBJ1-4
CASGSPGSTNEKLFF
TGTGCCAGTGGCTCTCCGGGATCAACTAATGAAAAACTGTTTTTT
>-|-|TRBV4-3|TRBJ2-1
CASSQYKSSYNEHFF
TGCGCCAGCAGCCAGTACAAGAGCTCCTACAATGAGCATTTCTTC
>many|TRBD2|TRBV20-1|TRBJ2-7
CSARGLAGYEQYF
TGCAGTGCTAGAGGGCTAGCGGGGTACGAGCAGTACTTC
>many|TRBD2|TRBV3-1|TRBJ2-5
CASSQVQTSGSETQYF
TGTGCCAGCAGCCAAGTCCAGACTAGCGGCTCGGAGACCCAGTACTTC
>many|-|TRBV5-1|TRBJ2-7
CASSRGYEQYF
TGCGCCAGCAGCAGGGGCTACGAGCAGTACTTC
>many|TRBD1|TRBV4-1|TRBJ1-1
CASSQERWDRGPNTEAFF
TGCGCCAGCAGCCAAGAACGATGGGACAGGGGACCGAACACTGAAGCTTTCTTT
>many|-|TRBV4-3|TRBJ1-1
CASSQDWTVREAFF
TGCGCCAGCAGCCAAGATTGGACAGTACGAGAAGCTTTCTTT
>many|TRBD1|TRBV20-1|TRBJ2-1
CSASVYGTGTLRDEQFF
TGCAGTGCTAGCGTGTATGGGACAGGGACCCTAAGGGATGAGCAGTTCTTC
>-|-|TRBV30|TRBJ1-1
CAWSAPGGFNTEAFF
TGTGCCTGGAGTGCTCCTGGGGGCTTCAACACTGAAGCGTTCTTT
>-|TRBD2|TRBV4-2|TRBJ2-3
CASSTSGGAMDTQYF
TGTGCCAGCTCAACTAGCGGGGGGGCCATGGATACGCAGTATTTT
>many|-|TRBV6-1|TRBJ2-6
CASSLGRDSGANVLTF
TGTGCCAGCAGTCTCGGACGGGACTCTGGGGCCAACGTCCTGACTTTC
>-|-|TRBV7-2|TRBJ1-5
CASSPAVAWSQHF
TGTGCCAGCAGCCCGGCGGTGGCGTGGTCCCAGCATTTT
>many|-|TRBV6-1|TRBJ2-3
CASSEVVLTDTQYF
TGTGCCAGCAGTGAAGTTGTTCTCACAGATACGCAGTATTTT
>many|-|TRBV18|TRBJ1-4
CASSPPLQGTNEKLFF
TGTGCCAGCTCACCACCCCTACAGGGCACAAATGAAAAACTGTTTTTT